This T cell receptor beta chain was sequenced for a study of identical twins. Study findings and constraints: Within monozygotic twins, out-of-frame TCR alpha sharing was underestimated by the models.

Unique molecular identifiers were present on cDNA, and template switching added a universal primer site. TCRdb processed the 5' RACE reads anew with MiXCR; each CDR3 protein has one entry. In the table there are fewer than 650,000 distinct CDR3 sequences, less than 9% of which are singletons. The sample holds many counts of this clonotype. Its target is unknown. In addition, the sample was reused for a study of yellow fever vaccine responses in identical twins.

The sequence derives from a woman under 30 in good health. Sequenced: PBMCs.

The DNA of the CDR3 is TGCGCCAGCAGCCAAGTAGGAGGACTAGGATCGCTTGAGCAGTTCTTC. Encoded protein: CASSQVGGLGSLEQFF. V usage is TRBV4-1 and J usage is TRBJ2-1; 7 nucleotides agree with TRBD2. Germline V gene sequence: CDR1 MGHRA, CDR2 YSYEKL. The CDR3 runs 16 residues. The junction had 12 bases not matched to a gene; V was cut back by 1 base and J by 9 bases.